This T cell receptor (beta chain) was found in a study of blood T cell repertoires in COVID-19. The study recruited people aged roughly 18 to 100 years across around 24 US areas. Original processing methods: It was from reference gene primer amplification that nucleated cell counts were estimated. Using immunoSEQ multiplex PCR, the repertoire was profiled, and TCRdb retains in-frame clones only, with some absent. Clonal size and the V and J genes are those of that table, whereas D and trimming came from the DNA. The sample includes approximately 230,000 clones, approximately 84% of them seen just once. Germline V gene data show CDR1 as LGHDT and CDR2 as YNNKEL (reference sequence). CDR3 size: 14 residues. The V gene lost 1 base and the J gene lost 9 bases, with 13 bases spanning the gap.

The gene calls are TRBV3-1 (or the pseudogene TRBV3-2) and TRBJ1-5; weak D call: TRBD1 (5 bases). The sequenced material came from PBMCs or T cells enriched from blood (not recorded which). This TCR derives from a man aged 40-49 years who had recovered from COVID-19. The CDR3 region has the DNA TGTGCCAGCAGCCAAGGAAAGGGGCGGGGGCCCCAGCATTTT. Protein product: CASSQGKGRGPQHF.